This T cell receptor (beta chain) came from a study of blood T cells in healthy people across ages. A sample-barcoded 5' primer and a J-beta primer mix were used in a second PCR of about 7 to 12 cycles. Via MiXCR, TCRdb re-called the 5' RACE reads, giving one row per CDR3 protein. The sample holds around 1,000,000 distinct CDR3 sequences; 35% to 40% are singletons and the top ten take approximately 14%. Material: blood. The TCR originated in a man in his late teens or twenties in good health.

The DNA of the CDR3 is TGTGCCAGCTTAGATGGGACAGAAGAGGCCCAGTACTTC. The encoded protein is CASLDGTEEAQYF. The chain links TRBV7-2 to TRBJ2-7; 7 nucleotides agree with TRBD1. Germline V gene lookup returns CDR1 SGHTA and CDR2 FQGNSA. This CDR3 is 13 amino acids long. Losses at the gene ends were 8 bases for V and 10 bases for J; bases not matched to a gene: 14.